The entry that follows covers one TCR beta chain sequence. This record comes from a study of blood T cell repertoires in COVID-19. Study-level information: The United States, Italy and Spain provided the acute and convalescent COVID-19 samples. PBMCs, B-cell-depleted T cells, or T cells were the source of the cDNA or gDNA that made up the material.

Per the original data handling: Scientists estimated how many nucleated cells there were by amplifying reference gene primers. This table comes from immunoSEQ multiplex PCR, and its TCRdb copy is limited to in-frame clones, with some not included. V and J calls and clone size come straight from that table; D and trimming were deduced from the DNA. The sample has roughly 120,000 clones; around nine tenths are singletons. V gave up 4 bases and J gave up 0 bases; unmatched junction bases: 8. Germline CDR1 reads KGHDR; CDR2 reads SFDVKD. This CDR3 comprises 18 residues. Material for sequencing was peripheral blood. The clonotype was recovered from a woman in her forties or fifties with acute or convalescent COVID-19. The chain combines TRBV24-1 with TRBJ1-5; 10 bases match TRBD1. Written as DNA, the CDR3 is TGTGCCACCAGTGACGGGACAGGGGCCCTTTATAGCAATCAGCCCCAGCATTTT. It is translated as CATSDGTGALYSNQPQHF.